This TCR beta chain was documented in a study of blood T cells in healthy people across ages. For this clonotype: The antigen is not known.

It was with a sample-barcoded 5' primer and a J-beta primer mix that a second PCR of about 6 to 12 cycles was run. Every sample returned 2.5 million or more CDR3-containing paired-end reads. TCRdb fed the 5' RACE reads into MiXCR, producing one record per CDR3 protein. Of fewer than 900,000 distinct CDR3 sequences listed, about 40% are singletons. V was shortened by 7 bases and J by 5 bases, with 23 bases between the two germline ends. The CDR3 is made up of 16 amino acids. There were healthy Caucasian individuals from Russia, aged roughly 6 to 90, serving as donors. Findings and caveats of the study: Unsorted PBMCs ruled out conclusive naive versus antigen-experienced comparison. Diversity was higher, and naive CD4+ cells more numerous, in long-lived donors than in aged donors.

The chain combines TRBV12-3 or TRBV12-4 with TRBJ1-2; a weak D match, TRBD1 (5 bases). Sequenced sample: blood. The sequence was obtained from a woman aged 55 to 70 in good health. The CDR3 is CASNGKTSLGGYGYTF. The DNA of the CDR3 is TGTGCCAGCAATGGAAAGACATCTCTCGGGGGGTATGGCTACACCTTC.